This TCR beta chain comes out of a study of T cell clones after liver transplantation. Across the whole study: Post-transplant blood was tracked for graft-donor-reactive T cell clones identified in a pre-transplant mixed lymphocyte reaction. Standard immunosuppression, with no induction, continued until 12-24 months after transplant.

CD3+CD4+ and CD3+CD8+ cells were FACS-sorted from thawed unstimulated PBMCs. A word on this clone: As yet, its antigen is unknown. The junction shows a germline mismatch at one end, possibly a read error. Different DNA sequences within this sample yield the same CDR3.

Only in-frame clones appear in the TCRdb table, and some are missing; sequencing was by immunoSEQ multiplex PCR. The sample shows about 76,000 clones, around four fifths of them seen only once. Germline V lookup: CDR1 MNHEY, CDR2 SMNVEV (reference sequence). The CDR3 runs to 14 residues. Study conclusions and caveats: Conclusions were preliminary, with small, heterogeneous patient groups.

This TCR was sampled from a human patient who received a liver transplant. These T cells may partly come from the graft donor. The sample consisted of CD4+ T cells from blood, taken at the 22-month timepoint. The rearrangement uses TRBV27 and TRBJ1-1; TRBD1 is a possible D gene (5 bases). The CDR3 spells CASSKTEMNTEAFF. CDR3 nucleotides: TGTGCCAGCAGTAAGACAGAGATGAACACTGAGGCTTTCTTT.